Below, one T cell receptor (beta chain) is given with its context. The data were produced by immunoSEQ multiplex PCR, yet TCRdb's version contains in-frame clones alone and is incomplete. The sample gives 39,000 or so clones, almost 95% of which show up once; roughly 8.1% is in the top ten. These data belong to a study of T cell changes during pregnancy in multiple sclerosis. Germline values: CDR1 LNHDA, CDR2 SQIVND (reference sequence). V shed 6 bases and J 6 bases; nucleotides not matched to a gene: 10. The CDR3 is 15 residues long. V is TRBV19 and J is TRBJ2-1; TRBD2 matches 8 bases. The origin of this receptor is a female donor with multiple sclerosis, enrolled in a pregnancy study. The source was CD8+ T cells from peripheral blood mononuclear cells, collected in the third trimester of pregnancy. This CDR3 reads CASRPGTRGSNEQFF. The DNA for the CDR3 is TGTGCCAGTAGGCCCGGGACTAGGGGATCCAATGAGCAGTTCTTC. The full variable domain, rest sourced from reference TRBV19 and TRBJ2-1, is DGGITQSPKYLFRKEGQNVTLSCEQNLNHDAMYWYRQDPGQGLRLIYYSQIVNDFQKGDIAEGYSVSREKKESFPLTVTSAQKNPTAFYLCASRPGTRGSNEQFFGPGTRLTVL.